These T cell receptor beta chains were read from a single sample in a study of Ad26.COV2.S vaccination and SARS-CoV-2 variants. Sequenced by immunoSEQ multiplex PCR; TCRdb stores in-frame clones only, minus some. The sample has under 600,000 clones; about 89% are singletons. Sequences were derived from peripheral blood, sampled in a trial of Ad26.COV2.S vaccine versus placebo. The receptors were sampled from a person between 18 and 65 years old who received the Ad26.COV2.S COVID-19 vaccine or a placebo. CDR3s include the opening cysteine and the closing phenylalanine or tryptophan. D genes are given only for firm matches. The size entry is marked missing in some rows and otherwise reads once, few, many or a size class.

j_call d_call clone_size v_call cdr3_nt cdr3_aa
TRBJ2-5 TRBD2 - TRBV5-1 TGCGCCAGCAGCTTGGGAATAGCGGGAACAAGCCAAGAGACCCAGTACTTC CASSLGIAGTSQETQYF
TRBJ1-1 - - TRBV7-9 TGTGCCAGCAGCTTAGGCAGGGGCCCCAACACTGAAGCTTTCTTT CASSLGRGPNTEAFF
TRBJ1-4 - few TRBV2 TGTGCCAGCCGGGAGGGACCTGGGGATGAAAAACTGTTTTTT CASREGPGDEKLFF
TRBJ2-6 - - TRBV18 TGTGCCAGCTCACTAGTGGGGGCGCCCCGGGGTGGGGCCAACGTCCTGACTTTC CASSLVGAPRGGANVLTF
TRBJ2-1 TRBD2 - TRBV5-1 TGCGCCAGCCGCCGAATAGCGGGACACTACAATGAGCAGTTCTTC CASRRIAGHYNEQFF
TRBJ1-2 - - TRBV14 TGTGCCAGCAGCCATATCGGGTTGTATGGCTACACCTTC CASSHIGLYGYTF
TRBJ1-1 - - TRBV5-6 TGTGCCAGCAGCCAGACAGGGAACACTGAAGCTTTCTTT CASSQTGNTEAFF
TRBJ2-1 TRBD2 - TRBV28 TGTGCCAGCAGGGCTCTTGGGCGGGAGAATGAGCAGTTCTTC CASRALGRENEQFF
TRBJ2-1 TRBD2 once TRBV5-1 TGCGCCAGCAGCTTGGTTATGCTGGGGACTAGTTACAATGAGCAGTTCTTC CASSLVMLGTSYNEQFF
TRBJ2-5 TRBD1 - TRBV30 TGTGCCTGGAGGCCAGGGGGTTGGGGGACCCAGTACTTC CAWRPGGWGTQYF
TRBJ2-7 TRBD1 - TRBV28 TGTGCCAGCAGCCCGGCCGGGACAGGGCTGTACGAGCAGTACTTC CASSPAGTGLYEQYF
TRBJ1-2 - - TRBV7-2 TGTGCCAGCAGCCTAACCTGGGCAGGGAGCCGGGGCTACACCTTC CASSLTWAGSRGYTF
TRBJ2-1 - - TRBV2 TGTGCCAGCAGTGAAGGGGGGTACAATGAGCAGTTCTTC CASSEGGYNEQFF
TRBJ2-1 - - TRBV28 TGTGCCAGCAGTAACAATGAGCAGTTCTTC CASSNNEQFF
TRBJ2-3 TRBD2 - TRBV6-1 TGTGCCAGCAGACAAGCGGGAGGGGAAACAGATACGCAGTATTTT CASRQAGGETDTQYF
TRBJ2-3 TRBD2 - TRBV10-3 TGTGCCATCAGTGGTAGCGGGGCCTTCACAGATACGCAGTATTTT CAISGSGAFTDTQYF
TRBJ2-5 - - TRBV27 TGTGCCAGCAGTGAGGGACCAGGGCCCCTAGGGGAGACCCAGTACTTC CASSEGPGPLGETQYF
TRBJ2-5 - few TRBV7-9 TGTGCCAGCAGCTTAAGCCAGGGCAAAGGGGAGACCCAGTACTTC CASSLSQGKGETQYF
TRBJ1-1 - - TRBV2 TGTGCCAGCAGGCTAGGGGGGACTGAAGCTTTCTTT CASRLGGTEAFF
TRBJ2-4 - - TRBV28 TGTGCCAGCAGTATCCTTCACGACACAAACATTCAGTACTTC CASSILHDTNIQYF
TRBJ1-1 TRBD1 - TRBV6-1 TGTGCCAGCAGTGGCCCCTCACAGACAGGGGACACTGAAGCTTTCTTT CASSGPSQTGDTEAFF
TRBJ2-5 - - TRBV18 TGTGCCAGCTCAGCGGGTGAGACCCAGTACTTC CASSAGETQYF
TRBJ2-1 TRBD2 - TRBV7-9 TGTGCCAGCAGCTTAGGAGCGGGAGTGGAGAATGAGCAGTTCTTC CASSLGAGVENEQFF
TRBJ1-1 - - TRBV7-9 TGTGCCAGCAGCGCCGATGGACCCGAAGCTTTCTTT CASSADGPEAFF
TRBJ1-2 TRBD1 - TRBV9 TGTGCCAGCAGCGGCTCGGGACAGTATGGCTACACCTTC CASSGSGQYGYTF
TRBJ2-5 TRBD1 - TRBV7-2 TGTGCCAGCAGCTTTGGCGGGACAGGGATTAACCAGTACTTC CASSFGGTGINQYF
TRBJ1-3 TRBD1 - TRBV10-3 TGTGCCATCAGTGTACAGGGGGGAAACACCATATATTTT CAISVQGGNTIYF
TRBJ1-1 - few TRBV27 TGTGCCAGCAGGAAGGAAACTTCGAGGAACACTGAAGCTTTCTTT CASRKETSRNTEAFF
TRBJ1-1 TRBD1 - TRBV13 TGTGCCAGCAGCTTAGAGGGACAGTTGAACACTGAAGCTTTCTTT CASSLEGQLNTEAFF
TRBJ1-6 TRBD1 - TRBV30 TGTGCCTGCGTAAGACAGGGTGTTTCACCCCTCCACTTT CACVRQGVSPLHF
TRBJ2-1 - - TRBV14 TGTGCCAGCAGCCAAGAAGGGCGTAGGAGGGGACTGCACAATGAGCAGTTCTTC CASSQEGRRRGLHNEQFF
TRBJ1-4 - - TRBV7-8 TGTGCCAGCAGCCCTCGGGGAGTTTGGGAAAAACTGTTTTTT CASSPRGVWEKLFF
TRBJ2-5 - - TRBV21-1 TGTGCCAGCAAGGGCAGGGAGACCCAGTACTTC CASKGRETQYF
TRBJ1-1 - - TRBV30 TGTGCCTGGAGGGGACACTTGAACACTGAAGCTTTCTTT CAWRGHLNTEAFF
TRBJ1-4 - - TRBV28 TGTGCCACGGGGCCGAAGAATGAAAAACTGTTTTTT CATGPKNEKLFF
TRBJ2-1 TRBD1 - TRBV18 TGTGCCAGCTCGCCCCGGGACAGTACCTACAATGAGCAGTTCTTC CASSPRDSTYNEQFF
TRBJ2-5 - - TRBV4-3 TGCGCCAGCAGCCTCCACCGAGCTACTGGTGGGACCCAGTACTTC CASSLHRATGGTQYF
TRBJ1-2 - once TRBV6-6 TGTGCCAGTCAGCAGACAGCGCCTTATGGCTACACCTTC CASQQTAPYGYTF
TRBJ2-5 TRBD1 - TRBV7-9 TGTGCCAGCAGAGGGACAGGGGGTAGGGAGACCCAGTACTTC CASRGTGGRETQYF
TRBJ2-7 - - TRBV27 TGTGCCAGCAGTTTATCTCCTTCAAGCTCCTACGAGCAGTACTTC CASSLSPSSSYEQYF
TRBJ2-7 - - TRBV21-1 TGTGCCAGCACTCCTTGGGGGGAGTCTGACTACGAGCAGTACTTC CASTPWGESDYEQYF
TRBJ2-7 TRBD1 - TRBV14 TGTGCCAGCAGCATAAGGGACAGGGTGTCCGGGGAGCAGTACTTC CASSIRDRVSGEQYF
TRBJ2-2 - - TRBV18 TGTGCCAGCTCACCACCGTCGCAGGTGATCAACACCGGGGAGCTGTTTTTT CASSPPSQVINTGELFF
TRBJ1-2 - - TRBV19 TGTGCCAGTAGTATAACGGCATACGGCTACACCTTC CASSITAYGYTF
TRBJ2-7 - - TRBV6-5 TGTGCCAGCAGTACGAGGACAGTAGGGCACTTC CASSTRTVGHF
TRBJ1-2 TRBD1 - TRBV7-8 TGTGCCAGCAGCTCCCGGGACAGGGGGCGCAACAATGGCTACACCTTC CASSSRDRGRNNGYTF
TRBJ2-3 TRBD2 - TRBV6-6 TGTGCCAGCAGCCAGTCTAGCGGGAGCCGAGATACGCAGTATTTT CASSQSSGSRDTQYF
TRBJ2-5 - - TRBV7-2 TGTGCCAGCAGCTTAGGGGCAGGGGCGGAGACCCAGTACTTC CASSLGAGAETQYF
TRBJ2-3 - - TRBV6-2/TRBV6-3 TGTGCCAGCAGTTACGTCACAGATACGCAGTATTTT CASSYVTDTQYF
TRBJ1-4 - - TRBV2 TGTGCCAGCAGGGCTACCGAAAGGGCCAGTGAAAAACTGTTTTTT CASRATERASEKLFF
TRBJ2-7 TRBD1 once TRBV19 TGTGCCAGTAGTAACCAAGCAGGGGGCGAGCAGTACTTC CASSNQAGGEQYF
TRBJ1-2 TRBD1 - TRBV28 TGTGCCAGCAGTACACAGGGGAGGGCACTAGGCTACACCTTC CASSTQGRALGYTF
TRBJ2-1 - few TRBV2 TGTGCCAGCAATCGGTATCTACAATACGAGCAGTTCTTC CASNRYLQYEQFF
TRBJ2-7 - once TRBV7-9 TGTGCCAGCAGCTTATTTCTAGGGGTCGGTACGTACGAGCAGTACTTC CASSLFLGVGTYEQYF
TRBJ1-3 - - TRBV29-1 TGCAGCGCCACCGGGACGACAGATAAAACCGTATATTTT CSATGTTDKTVYF
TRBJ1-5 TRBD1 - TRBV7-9 TGTGCCAGCAGCTCGGACAGGGGCAATCAGCCCCAGCATTTT CASSSDRGNQPQHF
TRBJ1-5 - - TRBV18 TGTGCCAGCTCACCAGGGGACTACAATCAGCCCCAGCATTTT CASSPGDYNQPQHF
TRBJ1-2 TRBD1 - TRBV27 TGTGCCAGCAGTCGATACTCCGGGACAGGGGGATTGAAGGGCTACACCTTC CASSRYSGTGGLKGYTF
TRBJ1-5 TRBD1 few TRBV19 TGTGCCAGTAGCGAACAGGGGGGTCAGCCCCAGCATTTT CASSEQGGQPQHF
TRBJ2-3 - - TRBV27 TGTGCCAGCAGACTATCGGGAGATACGCAGTATTTT CASRLSGDTQYF